One and the same sample provided the 11 T cell receptor beta chains below, sequenced in a study of T cells after yellow fever vaccination. One entry per CDR3 protein, called by TCRdb with MiXCR from the 5' RACE reads. This sample yields a few hundred thousand distinct CDR3 sequences, of which around 6.8% are seen a single time; 18% belongs to the top ten. The source was PBMCs, collected around 45 days after the first yellow fever vaccination. The source of these receptors is a young man who received the YFV17D yellow fever vaccine.

There are many counts of this clonotype. The chain has TRBV29-1 and TRBJ2-1; TRBD2 matches 7 bases. Germline V gene data show CDR1 as SQVTM and CDR2 as ANQGSEA. This CDR3 region has 14 residues. The V gene end was trimmed by 3 bases and the J gene end by 4 bases; junction bases not matched to a gene: 6. This chain's CDR3 is CSVEISGAYNEQFF. DNA of the CDR3: TGCAGCGTTGAGATAAGCGGGGCGTACAATGAGCAGTTCTTC.

The chain has TRBV4-1 and TRBJ1-1; D is unresolved. Trimming cost V 1 base and J 5 bases, with 14 bases left between them. Germline CDR1 and CDR2: MGHRA and YSYEKL. The CDR3 sequence is 15 residues long. The CDR3, as DNA: TGCGCCAGCAGCCAAGGACCCTTTGGTCAGACTGAAGCTTTCTTT. Translation: CASSQGPFGQTEAFF.

This chain connects TRBV19 to TRBJ1-1; no firm D call. This CDR3 is built from 13 residues. V lost 5 bases and J lost 6, with 13 bases in between. In germline, CDR1 is LNHDA, CDR2 SQIVND (reference sequence). The CDR3 sequence: CASSGTPGAEAFF. CDR3 in DNA: TGTGCCAGTAGTGGAACACCCGGCGCTGAAGCTTTCTTT.

This clonotype has more than one count but fewer than ten. The rearrangement joins TRBV25-1 to TRBJ2-3, with D perhaps being TRBD1 or TRBD2 (6 bases each). This CDR3 spans 13 amino acids. Germline V gene sequence: CDR1 MGHDK, CDR2 SYGVNS. V gave up 4 bases and J gave up 9 bases, with 14 bases separating them. CDR3 sequence: CASSVGGDDTQYF. CDR3 DNA: TGTGCCAGCAGTGTCGGGGGCGACGACACGCAGTATTTT.

In this sample, this clonotype turned up many times. The chain joins TRBV6-5 to TRBJ1-5; TRBD1 agrees at 8 bases. V was pared by 4 bases and J by 1 base, with 3 bases of the junction left unmatched. Germline V gene lookup returns CDR1 MNHEY and CDR2 SVGAGI. The length of the CDR3 is 15 residues. CDR3 in DNA: TGTGCCAGCAGTTGGACAGGGTCAAGCAATCAGCCCCAGCATTTT. Encoded protein: CASSWTGSSNQPQHF.

This clonotype came up a few times. The chain couples TRBV7-9 to TRBJ2-2; D is unresolved. Germline CDR1 and CDR2: SEHNR and FQNEAQ (reference sequence). V was pared by 5 bases and J by 9 bases, with 4 bases between. The CDR3 is 10 amino acids. For the CDR3, the DNA is TGTGCCAGCAGCGGGAGGGAGCTGTTTTTT. It codes for CASSGRELFF.

V is TRBV9 and J is TRBJ2-1; TRBD2 matches at 14 bases. CDR3 length equals 17 residues. The J segment lost 7 bases and the V segment lost 2 bases, leaving 8 bases of the junction unmatched. Looked up from germline, CDR1 is SGDLS and CDR2 is YYNGEE. CDR3 protein: CASSVPTSGGALNEQFF. CDR3 DNA: TGTGCCAGCAGCGTGCCGACTAGCGGGGGGGCTTTAAATGAGCAGTTCTTC.

This clonotype occurred a few times. The chain links TRBV5-1 to TRBJ1-1; TRBD1 is a possible D gene (5 bases). The CDR3 has 13 residues. Germline V gene lookup returns CDR1 SGHRS and CDR2 YFSETQ. Trimming left V 4 bases short and J 4 bases short, with 11 bases between. In DNA, the CDR3 is TGCGCCAGCAGCCAGGGTGGGAGCACTGAAGCTTTCTTT. It codes for CASSQGGSTEAFF.

This clonotype was counted a few times. In nucleotides, the CDR3 is TGTGCCAGCAGCTTAACGGCAACTTATAGCAATCAGCCCCAGCATTTT. Protein: CASSLTATYSNQPQHF. V usage is TRBV5-6 and J usage is TRBJ1-5; D gene uncertain. The CDR3 runs to 16 residues. Trimming left V 2 bases short and J 0 bases short, with 12 bases between. The V gene's germline CDR1 is SGHDT and CDR2 YYEEEE.

The chain employs TRBV12-3 or TRBV12-4 and TRBJ2-7; D might be TRBD1 or TRBD2, each matching 5 bases. This CDR3 comprises 14 residues. Trimming took off 1 base at V and 3 bases at J, with 10 bases between the two ends. CDR3 nucleotide sequence: TGTGCCAGCAGTTTAGGGGGGAGTCTCTACGAGCAGTACTTC. Encoded protein: CASSLGGSLYEQYF.

In this sample, this clonotype turned up a few times. The V call is TRBV5-1, the J call TRBJ2-1; no clear D gene. V shed 2 bases and J shed 5 bases, with 8 bases lying between them. The CDR3 consists of 13 residues. Per germline, CDR1 SGHRS and CDR2 YFSETQ. CDR3 protein: CASSLRHNNEQFF. The DNA for the CDR3 is TGCGCCAGCAGCTTAAGGCACAACAATGAGCAGTTCTTC. Filled out from reference TRBV5-1 and TRBJ2-1, the complete variable domain reads KAGVTQTPRYLIKTRGQQVTLSCSPISGHRSVSWYQQTPGQGLQFLFEYFSETQRNKGNFPGRFSGRQFSNSRSEMNVSTLELGDSALYLCASSLRHNNEQFFGPGTRLTVL.